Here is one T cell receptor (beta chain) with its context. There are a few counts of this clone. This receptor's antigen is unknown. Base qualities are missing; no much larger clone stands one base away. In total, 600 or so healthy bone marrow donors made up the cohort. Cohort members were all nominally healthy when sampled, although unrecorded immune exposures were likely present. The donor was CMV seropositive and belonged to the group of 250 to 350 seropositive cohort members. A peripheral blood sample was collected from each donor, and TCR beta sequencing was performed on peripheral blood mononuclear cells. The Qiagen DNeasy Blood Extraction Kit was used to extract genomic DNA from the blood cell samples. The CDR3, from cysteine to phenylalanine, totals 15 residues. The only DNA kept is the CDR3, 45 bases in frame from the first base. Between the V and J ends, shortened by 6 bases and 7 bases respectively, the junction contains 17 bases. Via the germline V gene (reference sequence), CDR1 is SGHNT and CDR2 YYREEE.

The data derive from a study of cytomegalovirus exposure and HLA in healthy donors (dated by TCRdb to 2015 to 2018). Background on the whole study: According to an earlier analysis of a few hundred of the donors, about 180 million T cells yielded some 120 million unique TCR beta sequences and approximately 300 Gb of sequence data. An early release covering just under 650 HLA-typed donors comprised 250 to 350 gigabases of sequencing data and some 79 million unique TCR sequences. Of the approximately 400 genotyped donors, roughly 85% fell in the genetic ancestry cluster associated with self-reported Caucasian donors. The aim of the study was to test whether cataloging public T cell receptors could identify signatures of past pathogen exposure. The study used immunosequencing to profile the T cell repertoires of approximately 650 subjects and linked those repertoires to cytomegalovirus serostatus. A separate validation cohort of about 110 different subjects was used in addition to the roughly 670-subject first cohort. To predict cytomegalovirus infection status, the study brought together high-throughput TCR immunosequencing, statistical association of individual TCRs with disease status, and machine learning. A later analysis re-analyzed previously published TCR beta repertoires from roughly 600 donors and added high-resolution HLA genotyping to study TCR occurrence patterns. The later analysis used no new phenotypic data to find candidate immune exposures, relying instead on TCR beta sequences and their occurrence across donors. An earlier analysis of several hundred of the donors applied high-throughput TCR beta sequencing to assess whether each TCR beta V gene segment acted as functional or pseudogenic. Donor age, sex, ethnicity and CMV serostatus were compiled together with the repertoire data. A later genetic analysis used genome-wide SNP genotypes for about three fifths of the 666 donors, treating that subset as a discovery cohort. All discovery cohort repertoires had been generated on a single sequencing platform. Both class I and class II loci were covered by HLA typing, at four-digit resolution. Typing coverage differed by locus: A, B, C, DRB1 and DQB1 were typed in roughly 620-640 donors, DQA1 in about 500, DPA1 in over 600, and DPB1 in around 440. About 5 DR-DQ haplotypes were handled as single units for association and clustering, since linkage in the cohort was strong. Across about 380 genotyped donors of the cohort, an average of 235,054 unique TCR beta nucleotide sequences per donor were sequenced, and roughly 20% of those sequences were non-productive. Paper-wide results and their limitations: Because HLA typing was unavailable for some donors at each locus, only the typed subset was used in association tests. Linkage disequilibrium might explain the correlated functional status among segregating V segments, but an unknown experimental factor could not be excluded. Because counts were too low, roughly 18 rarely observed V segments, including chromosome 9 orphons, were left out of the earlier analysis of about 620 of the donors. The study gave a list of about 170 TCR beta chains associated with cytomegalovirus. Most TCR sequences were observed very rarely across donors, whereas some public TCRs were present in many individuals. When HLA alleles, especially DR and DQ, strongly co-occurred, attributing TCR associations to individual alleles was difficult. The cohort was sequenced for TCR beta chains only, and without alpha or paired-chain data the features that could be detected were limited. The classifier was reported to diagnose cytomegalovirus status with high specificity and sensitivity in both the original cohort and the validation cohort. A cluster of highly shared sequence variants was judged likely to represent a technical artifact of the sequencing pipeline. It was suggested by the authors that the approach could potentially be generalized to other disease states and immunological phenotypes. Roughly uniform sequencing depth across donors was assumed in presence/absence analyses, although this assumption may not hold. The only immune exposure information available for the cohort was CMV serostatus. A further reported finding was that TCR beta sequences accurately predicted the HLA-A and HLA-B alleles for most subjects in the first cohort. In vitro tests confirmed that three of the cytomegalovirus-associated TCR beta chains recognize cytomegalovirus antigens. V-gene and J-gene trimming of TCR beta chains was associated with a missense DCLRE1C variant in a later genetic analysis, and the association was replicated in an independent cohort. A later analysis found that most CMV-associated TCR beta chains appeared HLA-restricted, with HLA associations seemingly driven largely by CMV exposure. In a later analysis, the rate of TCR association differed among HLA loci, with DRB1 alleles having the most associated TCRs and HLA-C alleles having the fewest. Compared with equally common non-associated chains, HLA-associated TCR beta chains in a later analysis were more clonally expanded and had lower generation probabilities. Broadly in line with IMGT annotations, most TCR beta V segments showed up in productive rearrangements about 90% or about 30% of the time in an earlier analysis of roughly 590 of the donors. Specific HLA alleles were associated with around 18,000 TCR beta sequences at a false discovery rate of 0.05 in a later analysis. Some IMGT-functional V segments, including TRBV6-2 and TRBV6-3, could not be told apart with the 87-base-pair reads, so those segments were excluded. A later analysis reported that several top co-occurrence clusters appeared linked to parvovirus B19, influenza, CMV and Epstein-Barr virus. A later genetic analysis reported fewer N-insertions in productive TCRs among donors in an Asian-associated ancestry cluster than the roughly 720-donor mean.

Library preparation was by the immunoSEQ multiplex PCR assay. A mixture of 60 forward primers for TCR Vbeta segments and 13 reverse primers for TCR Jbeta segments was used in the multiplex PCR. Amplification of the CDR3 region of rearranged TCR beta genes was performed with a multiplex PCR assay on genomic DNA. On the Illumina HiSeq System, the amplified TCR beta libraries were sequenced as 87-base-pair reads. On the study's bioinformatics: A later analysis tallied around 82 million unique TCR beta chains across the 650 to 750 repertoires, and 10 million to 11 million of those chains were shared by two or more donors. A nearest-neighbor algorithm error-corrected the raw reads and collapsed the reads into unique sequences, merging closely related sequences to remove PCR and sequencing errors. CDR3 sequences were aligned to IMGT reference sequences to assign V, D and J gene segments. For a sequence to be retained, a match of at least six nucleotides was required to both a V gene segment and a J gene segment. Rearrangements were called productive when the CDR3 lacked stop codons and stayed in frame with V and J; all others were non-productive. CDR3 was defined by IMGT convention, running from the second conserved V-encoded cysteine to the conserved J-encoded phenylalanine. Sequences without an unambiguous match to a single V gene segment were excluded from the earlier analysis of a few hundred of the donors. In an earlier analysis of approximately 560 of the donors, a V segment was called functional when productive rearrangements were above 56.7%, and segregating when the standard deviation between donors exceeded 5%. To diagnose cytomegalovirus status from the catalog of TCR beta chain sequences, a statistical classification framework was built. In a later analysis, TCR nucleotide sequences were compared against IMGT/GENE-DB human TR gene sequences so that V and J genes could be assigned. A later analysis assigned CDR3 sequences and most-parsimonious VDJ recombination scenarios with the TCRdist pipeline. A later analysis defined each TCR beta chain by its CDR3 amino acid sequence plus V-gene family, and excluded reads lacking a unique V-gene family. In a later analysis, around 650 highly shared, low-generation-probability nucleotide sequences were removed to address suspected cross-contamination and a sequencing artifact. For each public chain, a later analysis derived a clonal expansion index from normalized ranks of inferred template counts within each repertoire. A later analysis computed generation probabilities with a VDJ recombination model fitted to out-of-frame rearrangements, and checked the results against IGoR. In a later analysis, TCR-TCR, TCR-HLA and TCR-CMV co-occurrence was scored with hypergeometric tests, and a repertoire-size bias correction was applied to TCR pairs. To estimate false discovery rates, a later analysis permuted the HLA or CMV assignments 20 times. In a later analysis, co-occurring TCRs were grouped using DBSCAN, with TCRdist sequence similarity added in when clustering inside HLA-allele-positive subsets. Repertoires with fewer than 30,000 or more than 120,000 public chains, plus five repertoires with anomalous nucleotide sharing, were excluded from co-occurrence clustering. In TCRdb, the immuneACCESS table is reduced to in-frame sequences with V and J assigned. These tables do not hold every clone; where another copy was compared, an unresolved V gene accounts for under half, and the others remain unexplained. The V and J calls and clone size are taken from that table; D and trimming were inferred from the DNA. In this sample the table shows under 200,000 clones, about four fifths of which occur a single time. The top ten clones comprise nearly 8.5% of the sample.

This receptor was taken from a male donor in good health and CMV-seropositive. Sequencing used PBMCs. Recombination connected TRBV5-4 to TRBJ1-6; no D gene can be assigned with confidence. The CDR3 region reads CASTSRVGGNSPLHF. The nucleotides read TGTGCCAGCACCTCCCGGGTGGGAGGAAATTCACCCCTCCACTTT.